This T cell receptor (beta chain) was sequenced for a study of cytomegalovirus exposure and HLA in healthy donors. Study details: Some 91 million unique TCRs from HLA-typed donors were held in an early release of data.

The primer mix had 60 Vbeta and 13 Jbeta primers. The repertoire was sequenced with immunoSEQ multiplex PCR; TCRdb's copy has only in-frame clones and lacks some. The data contain 95,000 to 150,000 clones, approximately 65% of them seen just once; the ten biggest clones take up more than 1.5%. The CDR3 covers 16 residues. Germline CDR1 reads GTSNPN; CDR2 reads SVGIG (reference sequence). With 2 bases removed from V and 0 bases from J, the gap between germline ends came to 16 bases. This clone showed up just a few times. Antigen specificity is unknown. Overall study findings and caveats: In presence/absence analyses, roughly uniform sequencing depth across donors was assumed. Beyond CMV serostatus, there was no information to go on about immune exposure. Earlier results showed most TCR beta V segments being productive about 90% or about 30% of the time.

This sequence joins TRBV30 and TRBJ1-1; D might be TRBD1 (6 bases). This sequence was found in a man between 18 and 29 years old in good health and CMV-seronegative. The sequencing sample was made of PBMCs. In nucleotides, the CDR3 is TGTGCCTGGAGTTTCAGGGGTCTGGAAGTGAACACTGAAGCTTTCTTT. Translated, it gives CAWSFRGLEVNTEAFF.